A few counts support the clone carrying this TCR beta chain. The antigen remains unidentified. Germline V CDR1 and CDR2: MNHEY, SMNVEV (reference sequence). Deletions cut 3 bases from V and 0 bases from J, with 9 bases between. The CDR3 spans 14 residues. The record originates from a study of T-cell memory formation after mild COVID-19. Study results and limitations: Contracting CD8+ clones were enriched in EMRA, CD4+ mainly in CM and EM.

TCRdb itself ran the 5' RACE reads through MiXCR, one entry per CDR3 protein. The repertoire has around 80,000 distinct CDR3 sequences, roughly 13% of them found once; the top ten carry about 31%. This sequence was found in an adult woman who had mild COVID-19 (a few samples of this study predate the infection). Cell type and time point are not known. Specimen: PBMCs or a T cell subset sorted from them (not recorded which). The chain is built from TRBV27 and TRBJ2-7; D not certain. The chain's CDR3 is CASSFLTDSYEQYF. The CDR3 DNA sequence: TGTGCCAGCAGTTTTCTTACAGACTCCTACGAGCAGTACTTC.